A single sample gave rise to the 22 T cell receptor beta chains below, sequenced in a study of T cell responses to AZD1222 COVID-19 vaccine (dated by TCRdb to the early 2020s). Reading the label with the study, this specimen's time point is: baseline before first vaccination. Libraries were constructed by the immunoSEQ multiplex PCR assay. Not all clones reach the TCRdb copy of this immuneACCESS table, which keeps in-frame sequences only. Checked studies attribute under half of the gap to unresolved V genes and leave the rest unexplained. The sample table contains fewer than 200,000 clones; only one count was recorded for almost 90% of them. The ten largest make up approximately 0.5% of the sample. The sequences come from peripheral blood, collected on day 0 of AZD1222 vaccination. The receptor source for this set is an adult in good health.

CDR3 sequence: CASRDRVGSPLHF. The CDR3 DNA is TGTGCCAGCAGGGACAGGGTCGGGTCACCCCTCCACTTT. The V gene is TRBV6-5, the J gene TRBJ1-6; 8 bases match TRBD1. The length of the CDR3 is 13 residues. Germline-derived CDR1 and CDR2 are MNHEY and SVGAGI. After removal of 6 bases from V and 10 bases from J, the junction contained 5 bases not matched to a gene.

The CDR3 spells CASSSPPNTEAFF. The CDR3, as DNA: TGTGCCAGCAGTTCCCCCCCCAACACTGAAGCTTTCTTT. The chain carries TRBV28 and TRBJ1-1; D not resolved. The V end lost 4 bases, the J end lost 2 bases, and 8 bases lay between the germline ends. This CDR3 spans 13 amino acids. Germline loops: CDR1 MDHEN, CDR2 SYDVKM.

This clone was observed once. V is TRBV9 and J is TRBJ1-3; 8 bases line up with TRBD1. Germline V gene data show CDR1 as SGDLS and CDR2 as YYNGEE. J was trimmed by 2 bases and V by 1 base; bases with no gene match: 5. This CDR3 is 16 amino acids long. This CDR3 reads CASSVNLQGAGNTIYF. The DNA for the CDR3 is TGTGCCAGCAGCGTAAATTTACAGGGGGCTGGAAACACCATATATTTT.

The chain employs TRBV5-4 and TRBJ2-3; the match to TRBD2 covers 7 bases. Trimming removed 0 bases from V and 3 bases from J; junction bases left unmatched: 4. Germline values: CDR1 SGHNT, CDR2 YYREEE (reference sequence). This CDR3 has 15 residues. In DNA form, the CDR3 reads TGTGCCAGCAGCTTGGCGGGGGGTCATACAGATACGCAGTATTTT. Translated, it gives CASSLAGGHTDTQYF. The full variable domain, with the rest looked up from reference TRBV5-4 and TRBJ2-3, is ETGVTQSPTHLIKTRGQQVTLRCSSQSGHNTVSWYQQALGQGPQFIFQYYREEENGRGNFPPRFSGLQFPNYSSELNVNALELDDSALYLCASSLAGGHTDTQYFGPGTRLTVL.

The genes are TRBV5-1 and TRBJ1-2, with 8 nucleotides matching TRBD1. The CDR3 extends over 13 amino acids. J lost 7 bases, V lost 3 bases, and 5 bases had no gene match. In germline, CDR1 is SGHRS, CDR2 YFSETQ. The CDR3 region is CASSWTGRGGYTF. DNA for the CDR3: TGCGCCAGCAGCTGGACAGGGAGGGGTGGCTACACCTTC. Looking up the rest from reference TRBV5-1 and TRBJ1-2 gives the full variable domain: KAGVTQTPRYLIKTRGQQVTLSCSPISGHRSVSWYQQTPGQGLQFLFEYFSETQRNKGNFPGRFSGRQFSNSRSEMNVSTLELGDSALYLCASSWTGRGGYTFGSGTRLTVV.

This rearrangement joins TRBV30 to TRBJ2-5; the D is unclear. CDR3 length equals 14 residues. Trimming took off 0 bases at V and 2 bases at J, with 10 bases between the two ends. CDR1 is GTSNPN, CDR2 SVGIG, per germline (reference sequence). CDR3 DNA sequence: TGTGCCTGGAGTGTAGGAAGCCAACAAGAGACCCAGTACTTC. Protein sequence: CAWSVGSQQETQYF.

The V gene is TRBV7-3, the J gene TRBJ2-7; the D is unclear. V lost 5 bases and J 5 bases, leaving 13 bases between the germline ends. There are 13 residues in the CDR3. CDR1 and CDR2 from the germline V gene are SGHTA and FQGTGA. The CDR3 reads CASSRVGGNEQYF. In DNA, the CDR3 is TGTGCCAGCAGCCGGGTAGGTGGGAACGAGCAGTACTTC.

CDR3 amino acids: CATSFGAEQETQYF. CDR3 coding DNA: TGTGCCACCAGCTTTGGGGCAGAGCAAGAGACCCAGTACTTC. The chain carries TRBV15 and TRBJ2-5; D may be TRBD1 (5 bases). V lost 5 bases to trimming and J lost 2 bases, with 12 bases between them. The length of the CDR3 is 14 residues. CDR1 and CDR2 from the germline V gene are LNHNV and YYDKDF (reference sequence).

CDR3 sequence: CASSKSTRPGGELFF. As DNA, the CDR3 is TGCGCCAGCAGCAAAAGTACCCGACCCGGGGGGGAGCTGTTTTTT. This chain uses TRBV5-1 with TRBJ2-2; the D is unclear. The CDR3 has 15 amino acids. The germline CDR1 and CDR2 sequences are SGHRS and YFSETQ. Trimming removed 4 bases from V and 8 bases from J, with 18 bases in between.

This clone was seen a single time. The chain is built from TRBV5-4 and TRBJ2-7; 8 nucleotides match TRBD1. The CDR3 totals 14 residues. Germline values: CDR1 SGHNT, CDR2 YYREEE (reference sequence). V was clipped by 4 bases and J by 6 bases; unmatched bases: 9. The CDR3 coding sequence is TGTGCCAGCAGCCCGGGACAGGTCAGCTTCGAGCAGTACTTC. Amino acid sequence: CASSPGQVSFEQYF.

This chain links TRBV6-5 with TRBJ2-5, with 8 nucleotides matching TRBD1. This CDR3 is 14 amino acids long. Germline trimming cut 5 bases from V and 6 bases from J; bases unmatched to any gene: 8. The germline V gene encodes CDR1 MNHEY and CDR2 SVGAGI. CDR3 DNA sequence: TGTGCCAGCAGTCCACCGACAGGGGCGAAGACCCAGTACTTC. Its translation: CASSPPTGAKTQYF.

The chain uses TRBV5-4 and TRBJ1-2; 8 bases fit TRBD1. Trimming removed 0 bases from V and 4 bases from J; junction bases left unmatched: 8. CDR3 length: 16 residues. The germline CDR1 and CDR2 sequences are SGHNT and YYREEE (reference sequence). CDR3 in amino acids: CASSLGTNRGGYGYTF. The CDR3 bases are TGTGCCAGCAGCTTGGGAACAAACAGGGGGGGCTATGGCTACACCTTC. Looking up the rest from reference TRBV5-4 and TRBJ1-2 gives the full variable domain: ETGVTQSPTHLIKTRGQQVTLRCSSQSGHNTVSWYQQALGQGPQFIFQYYREEENGRGNFPPRFSGLQFPNYSSELNVNALELDDSALYLCASSLGTNRGGYGYTFGSGTRLTVV.

The CDR3 region is CASSYSRGTGGREQYF. The CDR3 region has the DNA TGTGCCAGCAGTTACTCTCGGGGGACAGGGGGTCGCGAGCAGTACTTC. The rearrangement links TRBV6-5 to TRBJ2-7; TRBD1 agrees at 11 bases. This CDR3 contains 16 residues. From germline, CDR1 is MNHEY and CDR2 SVGAGI. V shed 0 bases and J 6 bases; nucleotides not matched to a gene: 7.

This clone appeared a single time. The chain uses TRBV7-9 and TRBJ2-7, with D unresolved. V was shortened by 5 bases and J by 3 bases, with 8 bases between the two germline ends. This CDR3 is built from 12 residues. Germline V gives CDR1 SEHNR, CDR2 FQNEAQ (reference sequence). CDR3 DNA: TGTGCCAGCAGCGAACTCAGCTACGAGCAGTACTTC. The encoded protein is CASSELSYEQYF.

The gene calls are TRBV7-9 and TRBJ1-5; 7 bases align to TRBD1. The CDR3 totals 13 residues. The V and J ends lost 5 bases and 9 bases, in that order; junction bases with no gene match: 7. Germline loops: CDR1 SEHNR, CDR2 FQNEAQ (reference sequence). CDR3 nucleotides: TGTGCCAGCAGCCCCCAGGGGGATGGGCCCCAGCATTTT. Translating gives CASSPQGDGPQHF.

V and J are TRBV19 and TRBJ1-2, with unresolved D. The CDR3 is 13 amino acids. The germline V and J ends were trimmed by 3 bases and 1 base, with 6 bases remaining between them. From germline, CDR1 is LNHDA and CDR2 SQIVND (reference sequence). The CDR3 bases are TGTGCCAGTAGTATTGGCCTTAACTATGGCTACACCTTC. This sequence encodes CASSIGLNYGYTF.

The V gene is TRBV11-2, the J gene TRBJ2-7; no clear D gene. Germline CDR1 is SGHAT and CDR2 is FQNNGV. This CDR3 is built from 13 residues. V was cut by 7 bases and J by 2 bases, with 12 bases left in between. The DNA of the CDR3 is TGTGCCAGCAAAAGGAGCAGCGCCTACGAGCAGTACTTC. This sequence encodes CASKRSSAYEQYF.

The V and J genes are TRBV12-3 or TRBV12-4 and TRBJ2-1, with a tentative D call TRBD2 (5 bases). CDR3 size: 13 residues. Trimming took off 1 base at V and 9 bases at J, with 10 bases between the two ends. CDR3 bases: TGTGCCAGCAGTTTAGGAAGCGCGGGTGAGCAGTTCTTC. This encodes CASSLGSAGEQFF.

The chain joins TRBV5-4 to TRBJ1-6, with a weak D call TRBD1 (5 bases). Germline V gene lookup returns CDR1 SGHNT and CDR2 YYREEE (reference sequence). The CDR3 sequence is 14 residues long. V lost 0 bases, J lost 10 bases, and 11 bases lay in between. CDR3 amino acids: CASSLGRGSSPLHF. In DNA form, the CDR3 reads TGTGCCAGCAGCTTGGGACGGGGCTCCTCACCCCTCCACTTT.

The V and J genes are TRBV7-3 and TRBJ2-3; D is possibly TRBD1 (6 bases). V was trimmed by 6 bases and J by 5 bases, leaving 15 bases between them. Per germline, CDR1 SGHTA and CDR2 FQGTGA. This CDR3 is 14 amino acids long. CDR3 residues: CASRAGVIGDTQYF. The CDR3 DNA reads as TGTGCCAGCAGGGCAGGGGTTATCGGAGATACGCAGTATTTT.

The J gene is TRBJ2-2, the V gene TRBV6-4; 8 positions match TRBD1. The germline CDR1 and CDR2 sequences are MRHNA and SNTAGT. J gave up 3 bases and V 6 bases, and 3 bases lay outside the gene matches. This CDR3 is 14 amino acids long. CDR3 nucleotide sequence: TGTGCCAGCAGAGAGACAGGGGACACCGGGGAGCTGTTTTTT. Its protein product is CASRETGDTGELFF.

J is TRBJ2-4 and V is TRBV18; the D gene is possibly TRBD2 (6 bases). V lost 2 bases and J 13 bases, leaving 15 bases between the germline ends. There are 13 residues in the CDR3. Germline-derived CDR1 and CDR2 are KGHSH and LQKENI. CDR3 coding DNA: TGTGCCAGCTCACCAGACAGACTAGTCAACCAGTACTTC. Its translation: CASSPDRLVNQYF.